The rows below give T cell receptor beta chains drawn from one sample of a study of shared clonotypes between healthy human individuals. Assay: immunoSEQ multiplex PCR; the TCRdb copy retains only in-frame clones and omits some. The data contain around 2,000,000 clones, about 95% of them singletons. The sequenced material came from naive CD8+ T cells sorted from blood. All receptors come from a man aged 18 to 29 in good health. The CDR3 runs from the conserved cysteine through the conserved F or W. D genes are given only for firm matches. Only part of the rows carry a size: once, few, many, or a class if the clone is expanded.

CDR3aa: CASSYSGGPYEQYF; CDR3nt: TGTGCCAGCAGTTACTCGGGGGGGCCTTACGAGCAGTACTTC; abundance: .; d_gene: .; j_gene: TRBJ2-7; v_gene: TRBV6-5
CDR3aa: CASSVSGMNTDTQYF; CDR3nt: TGTGCCAGCAGTGTTAGCGGAATGAACACAGATACGCAGTATTTT; abundance: .; d_gene: .; j_gene: TRBJ2-3; v_gene: TRBV7-8
CDR3aa: CASSEGQGLSNQPQHF; CDR3nt: TGCGCCAGCAGCGAAGGGCAGGGGCTTAGCAATCAGCCCCAGCATTTT; abundance: .; d_gene: .; j_gene: TRBJ1-5; v_gene: TRBV4-1
CDR3aa: CASSLVREGSDEKLFF; CDR3nt: TGTGCCAGCAGTCTTGTACGGGAAGGATCCGATGAAAAACTGTTTTTT; abundance: .; d_gene: .; j_gene: TRBJ1-4; v_gene: TRBV28
CDR3aa: CASSTWTGDTGELFF; CDR3nt: TGTGCCAGCAGCACCTGGACAGGGGACACCGGGGAGCTGTTTTTT; abundance: .; d_gene: TRBD1; j_gene: TRBJ2-2; v_gene: TRBV11-2
CDR3aa: CASSYGFTDEQYF; CDR3nt: TGTGCCAGCAGTTATGGGTTTACGGACGAGCAGTACTTC; abundance: .; d_gene: .; j_gene: TRBJ2-7; v_gene: TRBV6-5
CDR3aa: CASSLPTSGGLTDTQYF; CDR3nt: TGTGCCAGCAGCCTACCGACTAGCGGGGGCCTCACAGATACGCAGTATTTT; abundance: .; d_gene: TRBD2; j_gene: TRBJ2-3; v_gene: TRBV28
CDR3aa: CASREGWSNQPQHF; CDR3nt: TGTGCCAGCAGGGAGGGTTGGAGCAATCAGCCCCAGCATTTT; abundance: .; d_gene: .; j_gene: TRBJ1-5; v_gene: TRBV6-6
CDR3aa: CASRVTGTYEQYF; CDR3nt: TGTGCCAGCAGGGTGACAGGGACCTACGAGCAGTACTTC; abundance: .; d_gene: TRBD1; j_gene: TRBJ2-7; v_gene: TRBV27
CDR3aa: CASSQEGTPHEQFF; CDR3nt: TGTGCCAGCAGCCAAGAGGGGACTCCCCACGAGCAGTTCTTC; abundance: .; d_gene: .; j_gene: TRBJ2-1; v_gene: TRBV4-2
CDR3aa: CATSLTRTSAYNEQFF; CDR3nt: TGTGCCACCAGCTTGACTCGGACGTCCGCCTACAATGAGCAGTTCTTC; abundance: .; d_gene: .; j_gene: TRBJ2-1; v_gene: TRBV15
CDR3aa: CATSGTLNEKLFF; CDR3nt: TGTGCCACCAGCGGGACCCTTAATGAAAAACTGTTTTTT; abundance: .; d_gene: .; j_gene: TRBJ1-4; v_gene: TRBV19
CDR3aa: CASSYGQGVYEQYF; CDR3nt: TGTGCCAGCAGTTACGGGCAGGGGGTTTACGAGCAGTACTTC; abundance: .; d_gene: TRBD1; j_gene: TRBJ2-7; v_gene: TRBV6-5
CDR3aa: CASSLAGGPPNEQFF; CDR3nt: TGTGCCAGCAGTTTGGCGGGGGGGCCCCCCAATGAGCAGTTCTTC; abundance: .; d_gene: TRBD2; j_gene: TRBJ2-1; v_gene: TRBV27
CDR3aa: CASSLLEGVHEQFF; CDR3nt: TGCGCCAGCAGCTTGTTAGAGGGAGTCCATGAGCAGTTCTTC; abundance: .; d_gene: .; j_gene: TRBJ2-1; v_gene: TRBV5-1
CDR3aa: CASSQGGTSTDTQYF; CDR3nt: TGCGCCAGCAGCCAAGGCGGGACTAGCACAGATACGCAGTATTTT; abundance: .; d_gene: .; j_gene: TRBJ2-3; v_gene: TRBV4-1
CDR3aa: CASSLIGGREDTQYF; CDR3nt: TGTGCCAGCAGCTTAATCGGGGGGCGGGAAGATACGCAGTATTTT; abundance: once; d_gene: .; j_gene: TRBJ2-3; v_gene: TRBV5-4
CDR3aa: CASSDTGYEQYF; CDR3nt: TGTGCCAGCAGTGACACAGGGTACGAGCAGTACTTC; abundance: .; d_gene: .; j_gene: TRBJ2-7; v_gene: TRBV6-6
CDR3aa: CASSLGPYRDRGLVEQYF; CDR3nt: TGTGCCAGCAGCTTAGGGCCCTACCGGGACAGGGGCCTCGTCGAGCAGTACTTC; abundance: once; d_gene: TRBD1; j_gene: TRBJ2-7; v_gene: TRBV7-9
CDR3aa: CASSQGPQTGGAGELFF; CDR3nt: TGTGCCAGCAGCCAAGGACCCCAGACAGGGGGCGCCGGGGAGCTGTTTTTT; abundance: .; d_gene: TRBD1; j_gene: TRBJ2-2; v_gene: TRBV14
CDR3aa: CASSQVTGNTEAFF; CDR3nt: TGCGCCAGCAGCCAGGTGACAGGGAACACTGAAGCTTTCTTT; abundance: .; d_gene: .; j_gene: TRBJ1-1; v_gene: TRBV4-1
CDR3aa: CASSLYGQGLHEQYF; CDR3nt: TGTGCCAGCAGCTTATATGGCCAGGGTTTACACGAGCAGTACTTC; abundance: .; d_gene: .; j_gene: TRBJ2-7; v_gene: TRBV7-2
CDR3aa: CASSFGPHYEQYF; CDR3nt: TGTGCCAGCAGTTTCGGACCCCACTACGAGCAGTACTTC; abundance: .; d_gene: .; j_gene: TRBJ2-7; v_gene: TRBV27
CDR3aa: CASNPDSEAFF; CDR3nt: TGTGCCAGCAACCCCGATAGTGAAGCTTTCTTT; abundance: once; d_gene: .; j_gene: TRBJ1-1; v_gene: TRBV7-9
CDR3aa: CASSEGTSSGRYEQYF; CDR3nt: TGTGCCAGCAGCGAGGGTACGTCTAGCGGGAGATACGAGCAGTACTTC; abundance: .; d_gene: TRBD2; j_gene: TRBJ2-7; v_gene: TRBV9
CDR3aa: CASSISIPGVATYEQYF; CDR3nt: TGTGCCAGCAGCATATCAATCCCAGGGGTGGCCACCTACGAGCAGTACTTC; abundance: .; d_gene: .; j_gene: TRBJ2-7; v_gene: TRBV7-2
CDR3aa: CASSLYDVGDYITGELFF; CDR3nt: TGTGCCAGCAGCTTATATGATGTTGGGGACTACATAACCGGGGAGCTGTTTTTT; abundance: .; d_gene: TRBD2; j_gene: TRBJ2-2; v_gene: TRBV11-2
CDR3aa: CASSLAGGPTYEQYF; CDR3nt: TGTGCCAGCAGCTTAGCCGGGGGTCCCACCTACGAGCAGTACTTC; abundance: .; d_gene: .; j_gene: TRBJ2-7; v_gene: TRBV7-2
CDR3aa: CASSLGTGYNEQYF; CDR3nt: TGTGCTAGCAGCTTAGGGACAGGGTACAACGAGCAGTACTTC; abundance: .; d_gene: TRBD1; j_gene: TRBJ2-7; v_gene: TRBV7-7
CDR3aa: CASSKGEGGSGANVLTF; CDR3nt: TGTGCCAGCAGCAAAGGGGAAGGGGGCTCTGGGGCCAACGTCCTGACTTTC; abundance: .; d_gene: .; j_gene: TRBJ2-6; v_gene: TRBV21-1
CDR3aa: CASSLGTGVTNYGYTF; CDR3nt: TGTGCCAGCAGCTTAGGGACAGGGGTAACAAACTATGGCTACACCTTC; abundance: once; d_gene: TRBD1; j_gene: TRBJ1-2; v_gene: TRBV7-9
CDR3aa: CASSKGTDTQYF; CDR3nt: TGTGCCAGCAGCAAAGGCACAGATACGCAGTATTTT; abundance: .; d_gene: .; j_gene: TRBJ2-3; v_gene: TRBV13
CDR3aa: CASTYVGDSGELFF; CDR3nt: TGTGCCAGCACTTACGTAGGGGACTCCGGGGAGCTGTTTTTT; abundance: .; d_gene: .; j_gene: TRBJ2-2; v_gene: TRBV27
CDR3aa: CASSNGGTDTQYF; CDR3nt: TGCGCCAGCAGCAACGGGGGTACAGATACGCAGTATTTT; abundance: .; d_gene: .; j_gene: TRBJ2-3; v_gene: TRBV4-3
CDR3aa: CASSLVGGDYEQYF; CDR3nt: TGTGCCAGCAGCTTAGTCGGGGGAGACTACGAGCAGTACTTC; abundance: once; d_gene: .; j_gene: TRBJ2-7; v_gene: TRBV7-2